Listed below are T cell receptor beta chains from one sample, sequenced in a study of T cell responses to AZD1222 COVID-19 vaccine. TCRdb keeps only in-frame clones here, not all; method: immunoSEQ multiplex PCR. The sample has 180,000 or so clones, about 95% seen once. Sequenced material: peripheral blood, taken on day 0 of AZD1222 vaccination. Source of these receptors: an adult in good health. Both conserved end residues are part of each CDR3. A D gene is named only where the DNA matches it firmly. Clone size is shown for a subset of rows, as once, few, many or a class of expanded clone.

v_call	clone_size	j_call	d_call	cdr3_aa	cdr3_nt
TRBV11-2	-	TRBJ2-3	-	CASSVRGITDTQYF	TGTGCCAGCAGTGTGAGGGGTATCACAGATACGCAGTATTTT
TRBV30	-	TRBJ1-2	-	CAWSANPRPGTF	TGTGCCTGGAGTGCCAATCCCAGGCCAGGCACCTTC
TRBV5-1	-	TRBJ2-2	-	CASSLEFRGQNTGELFF	TGCGCCAGCAGCTTGGAGTTTCGGGGGCAGAACACCGGGGAGCTGTTTTTT
TRBV3-1/TRBV3-2	-	TRBJ1-1	-	CASSVTGNTEAFF	TGTGCCAGCAGCGTCACGGGGAACACTGAAGCTTTCTTT
TRBV9	-	TRBJ2-3	-	CASSPLGDTQYF	TGTGCCAGCAGCCCCCTCGGAGATACGCAGTATTTT
TRBV7-9	once	TRBJ2-5	-	CASSLGQTGRGYETQYF	TGTGCCAGCAGCTTAGGACAGACCGGCAGGGGCTACGAGACCCAGTACTTC
TRBV20-1	-	TRBJ2-3	-	CSASVGTDTQYF	TGCAGTGCTAGTGTGGGCACAGATACGCAGTATTTT
TRBV29-1	-	TRBJ1-2	-	CSVASYAGRSPNYGYTF	TGCAGCGTTGCGAGTTATGCAGGTCGCAGCCCTAACTATGGCTACACCTTC
TRBV7-8	-	TRBJ2-1	-	CASSLVLPLADSEQFF	TGTGCCAGCAGCTTAGTACTCCCCTTGGCGGACTCTGAGCAGTTCTTC
TRBV2	-	TRBJ1-6	-	CASSGGSPLHF	TGTGCCAGCAGTGGCGGCTCACCCCTCCACTTT
TRBV11-2	once	TRBJ2-1	TRBD2	CASSLLAGHNEQFF	TGTGCCAGCAGCTTACTAGCGGGACACAATGAGCAGTTCTTC
TRBV5-4	-	TRBJ2-2	TRBD2	CASSLSGRAGSGELFF	TGTGCCAGCAGCCTCAGCGGGAGGGCCGGGTCCGGGGAGCTGTTTTTT
TRBV6-5	-	TRBJ1-1	-	CASSASMNTEAFF	TGTGCCAGCAGCGCATCAATGAACACTGAAGCTTTCTTT
TRBV6-5	-	TRBJ1-1	-	CASSLPGVNEAFF	TGTGCCAGCAGTTTACCGGGGGTAAATGAAGCTTTCTTT
TRBV2	-	TRBJ2-7	-	CASSDPGRAAYEQYF	TGTGCCAGCAGCGACCCGGGACGAGCAGCCTACGAGCAGTACTTC
TRBV7-2	-	TRBJ1-2	-	CASSLIRAGGYTF	TGTGCCAGCAGCTTAATCAGGGCTGGAGGCTACACCTTC
TRBV5-5	once	TRBJ1-5	-	CASSSRHEVNQPQHF	TGTGCCAGCAGCTCCCGACACGAAGTTAATCAGCCCCAGCATTTT
TRBV28	-	TRBJ1-2	TRBD1	CASRTGVNYGYTF	TGTGCCAGCAGGACAGGGGTGAACTATGGCTACACCTTC
TRBV2	-	TRBJ1-2	TRBD1	CASNGETGKFGYTF	TGTGCCAGCAATGGGGAGACAGGGAAATTTGGCTACACCTTC
TRBV3-1/TRBV3-2	-	TRBJ2-4	-	CASSPGAGDIQYF	TGTGCCAGCAGCCCCGGGGCCGGGGACATTCAGTACTTC
TRBV19	-	TRBJ1-5	TRBD1	CASSIGAGGNNQPQHF	TGTGCCAGTAGTATTGGGGCAGGGGGTAACAATCAGCCCCAGCATTTT
TRBV7-9	-	TRBJ1-5	-	CASSLDSNQPQHF	TGTGCCAGCAGCTTAGATAGCAATCAGCCCCAGCATTTT
TRBV7-3	-	TRBJ2-2	-	CASSLTGELFF	TGTGCCAGCAGCTTAACCGGGGAGCTGTTTTTT
TRBV7-8	-	TRBJ2-1	-	CASAFPIGGTYNEQFF	TGTGCCAGCGCGTTTCCCATTGGGGGGACCTACAATGAGCAGTTCTTC
TRBV30	few	TRBJ2-7	-	CAWSRSYLSYEQYF	TGTGCCTGGAGTAGGTCGTACCTCTCCTACGAGCAGTACTTC
TRBV7-9	-	TRBJ1-1	-	CASSSQPVEAFF	TGTGCCAGCAGCTCACAACCCGTTGAAGCTTTCTTT
TRBV2	-	TRBJ2-7	-	CASSRPVGYTYEQYF	TGTGCCAGCTCCCGTCCGGTCGGGTATACCTACGAGCAGTACTTC
TRBV6-2/TRBV6-3	-	TRBJ1-5	-	CASSYSRQRNQPQHF	TGTGCCAGCAGTTACTCGAGACAACGCAATCAGCCCCAGCATTTT
TRBV28	-	TRBJ1-2	TRBD1	CASSLVRGQFSYGYTF	TGTGCCAGCAGTTTAGTTAGGGGGCAGTTTTCTTATGGCTACACCTTC
TRBV28	-	TRBJ1-5	-	CASSFGGIGPQHF	TGTGCCAGCAGTTTTGGAGGGATAGGGCCCCAGCATTTT
TRBV10-3	-	TRBJ1-1	-	CAISAGDEAFF	TGTGCCATCAGTGCCGGGGACGAAGCTTTCTTT
TRBV29-1	-	TRBJ2-2	-	CSVVLGIGELFF	TGCAGCGTTGTCCTAGGCATCGGGGAGCTGTTTTTT
TRBV6-1	-	TRBJ1-2	-	CASSEFSAYGYTF	TGTGCCAGCAGTGAATTTTCCGCATATGGCTACACCTTC
TRBV12-3/TRBV12-4	-	TRBJ1-5	-	CASTPTGNQPQHF	TGTGCCAGCACCCCCACGGGCAATCAGCCCCAGCATTTT
TRBV20-1	-	TRBJ2-3	-	CSARDSSTQYF	TGCAGTGCTAGAGATAGTAGTACGCAGTATTTT
TRBV6-5	-	TRBJ1-1	-	CASSYRQAGTEAFF	TGTGCCAGCAGTTATCGCCAGGCGGGCACTGAAGCTTTCTTT
TRBV10-2	-	TRBJ1-3	-	CASTRGNTIYF	TGCGCCAGCACCCGAGGAAACACCATATATTTT
TRBV19	-	TRBJ1-4	-	CASSARTAYRGEKLFF	TGTGCCAGTAGTGCCCGGACAGCCTATCGAGGGGAAAAACTGTTTTTT
TRBV5-5	-	TRBJ2-5	-	CASSRYRTPSETQYF	TGTGCCAGCAGCCGGTACAGGACCCCGTCAGAGACCCAGTACTTC
TRBV30	-	TRBJ2-2	-	CAWRGGTSNTGELFF	TGTGCCTGGAGAGGTGGGACTTCAAACACCGGGGAGCTGTTTTTT
TRBV5-1	-	TRBJ2-3	-	CASRDFSSTDTQYF	TGCGCCAGCCGGGACTTCTCGAGCACAGATACGCAGTATTTT
TRBV6-1	-	TRBJ1-1	-	CASSDGVSVEGFTEAFF	TGTGCCAGCAGTGATGGAGTATCTGTGGAGGGATTCACTGAAGCTTTCTTT
TRBV28	-	TRBJ2-1	TRBD2	CASSLGGGRAFPFF	TGTGCCAGCAGTTTAGGTGGTGGGAGGGCCTTTCCGTTCTTC
TRBV19	-	TRBJ1-4	TRBD1	CATRTGEGWTAVGELFF	TGTGCCACCCGGACAGGGGAAGGTTGGACTGCGGTGGGGGAACTGTTTTTT
TRBV12-3/TRBV12-4	-	TRBJ2-7	-	CASSMGYEQYF	TGTGCCAGCAGTATGGGCTACGAGCAGTACTTC
TRBV28	-	TRBJ1-3	-	CASSSASAQTSTGNTIYF	TGTGCCAGCAGTTCAGCCTCCGCCCAAACTTCAACTGGAAACACCATATATTTT
TRBV13	-	TRBJ2-5	TRBD1	CASSPDRGLETQYF	TGTGCCAGCAGCCCGGACAGGGGGCTGGAGACCCAGTACTTC
TRBV20-1	once	TRBJ1-1	-	CSPVPGAEAFF	TGCAGTCCGGTCCCCGGGGCTGAAGCTTTCTTT
TRBV27	-	TRBJ2-2	-	CASSYRGFGGELFF	TGTGCCAGCAGTTATCGGGGATTTGGCGGGGAGCTGTTTTTT
TRBV2	-	TRBJ2-7	-	CASSKGYEQYF	TGTGCCAGCAGTAAGGGCTACGAGCAGTACTTC
TRBV5-3	-	TRBJ2-7	-	CARSTDYEQYF	TGTGCCAGAAGCACGGACTACGAGCAGTACTTC
TRBV5-1	-	TRBJ2-7	TRBD2	CASSIATSGSPYEQYF	TGCGCCAGCAGCATCGCGACTAGCGGGAGCCCCTACGAGCAGTACTTC
TRBV7-2	once	TRBJ2-5	-	CASSLSRRKTQYF	TGTGCCAGCAGCTTATCCCGGCGGAAGACCCAGTACTTC